The 5 T cell receptor beta chains in this list originate from one sample, sequenced in a study of blood T cell repertoires in COVID-19. TCRdb's table, derived via immunoSEQ multiplex PCR, lists solely in-frame clones and lacks some. Found here are more than 90,000 clones, approximately 81% of them singletons; the top ten hold around 2%. Sequenced: peripheral blood. The receptors here all came from a woman in her seventies with active or convalescent COVID-19.

Note on this clone: Sequence at one end of the junction differs from germline and may be a read error. This sequence joins TRBV5-1 and TRBJ2-7; D is undetermined. The germline CDR1 and CDR2 sequences are SGHRS and YFSETQ. The CDR3 runs 12 residues. Here the CDR3 DNA reads TGCGCCAGCAGCTTATTTGCTCCGCCCTACCACTTC. Translated: CASSLFAPPYHF.

This clone turned up a few times. The chain links TRBV24-1 to TRBJ2-3, with a tentative D call TRBD2 (5 bases). V was trimmed by 5 bases and J by 0 bases, leaving 8 bases between them. CDR1 and CDR2 from the germline V gene are KGHDR and SFDVKD. The CDR3 runs to 14 residues. CDR3: CATSVGGSTDTQYF. The CDR3 region has the DNA TGTGCCACCAGTGTAGGCGGGAGCACAGATACGCAGTATTTT.

J is TRBJ1-5 and V is TRBV6-4; D is possibly TRBD1 (5 bases). Germline-derived CDR1 and CDR2 are MRHNA and SNTAGT. The CDR3 has 13 residues. Trimming pared 8 bases from V and 3 bases from J, leaving 11 bases between. Here the CDR3 reads CASEGLYNQPQHF. The CDR3 DNA reads as TGTGCCAGCGAGGGACTCTACAATCAGCCCCAGCATTTT.

This sequence joins TRBV10-2 and TRBJ1-3; tentative D call: TRBD1 (6 bases). Germline loops: CDR1 WSHSY, CDR2 SAAADI. There are 14 residues in the CDR3. Trimming stripped 6 bases from V and 4 bases from J, with 13 bases between. CDR3 DNA sequence: TGCGCCAGCAGCAGGGGCCTGGACGGAAACACCATATATTTT. This codes for CASSRGLDGNTIYF.

The chain carries TRBV28 and TRBJ2-3; 15 nucleotides agree with TRBD2. The CDR3 is 17 residues long. CDR1 MDHEN and CDR2 SYDVKM come from the germline V gene. After removal of 1 base from V and 6 bases from J, the junction contained 5 bases not matched to a gene. CDR3 DNA sequence: TGTGCCAGCAGTTTATCCGGACTAGCGGGGGGGCGGGATACGCAGTATTTT. This gives the protein CASSLSGLAGGRDTQYF.